A single sample gave rise to the 11 T cell receptor beta chains below, sequenced in a study of CD8 T cells in ankylosing spondylitis. Points from the study as a whole: What seemed typical of ankylosing spondylitis blood was a TCR beta motif built from several highly homologous variants.

Their cognate antigens are unknown. In TCRdb, the 5' RACE reads were re-called with MiXCR into one record per CDR3 protein. The sample lists roughly 700,000 distinct CDR3 sequences, around 20% occurring once. Source material: blood, either unsorted or a sorted T cell fraction (not recorded which). All receptors come from a male donor with ankylosing spondylitis.

This clonotype was detected ten times or more. The genes are TRBV12-3 or TRBV12-4 and TRBJ2-5; 12 nucleotides align to TRBD2. V lost 5 bases to trimming and J lost 4 bases; unmatched junction nucleotides: 8. CDR3 length: 16 amino acids. The CDR3 region is CASSARTSGTRETQYF. In DNA, the CDR3 is TGTGCCAGCAGTGCCCGGACTAGCGGGACGAGAGAGACCCAGTACTTC.

This clonotype has more than one count but fewer than ten. The J gene is TRBJ1-4, the V gene TRBV7-4, with D perhaps matching TRBD1 (5 bases). The CDR3 is 14 amino acids. The germline V gene has CDR1 SGHVT and CDR2 SQSDAQ. V was shortened by 7 bases and J by 6 bases, with 15 bases between the two germline ends. CDR3 in DNA: TGTGCCAGCACCTGGATCCGGGACGATGAAAAACTGTTTTTT. This encodes CASTWIRDDEKLFF. The full variable domain, its missing parts supplied by reference TRBV7-4 and TRBJ1-4, is GAGVSQSPRYKVAKRGRDVALRCDSISGHVTLYWYRQTLGQGSEVLTYSQSDAQRDKSGRPSGRFSAERPERSVSTLKIQRTEQGDSAVYLCASTWIRDDEKLFFGSGTQLSVL.

V gene TRBV27 combines with J gene TRBJ2-3; TRBD1 matches 7 bases. This CDR3 has 15 amino acids. J lost 0 bases, V lost 3 bases, and 3 bases had no gene match. CDR1 is MNHEY and CDR2 is SMNVEV in the germline V gene (reference sequence). The CDR3 protein is CASSFKTGSTDTQYF. The CDR3 DNA reads as TGTGCCAGCAGTTTTAAGACAGGGAGCACAGATACGCAGTATTTT.

The J gene is TRBJ1-1, the V gene TRBV5-1; 7 nucleotides line up with TRBD1. CDR3 length equals 15 residues. CDR1 SGHRS and CDR2 YFSETQ come from the germline V gene. The trim removed 2 bases at V and 1 base at J, leaving 5 bases unmatched. The CDR3 bases are TGCGCCAGCAGCTTATCCGGGACAGAGAACACTGAAGCTTTCTTT. It yields the protein CASSLSGTENTEAFF. Variable domain in full (rest from reference TRBV5-1 and TRBJ1-1): KAGVTQTPRYLIKTRGQQVTLSCSPISGHRSVSWYQQTPGQGLQFLFEYFSETQRNKGNFPGRFSGRQFSNSRSEMNVSTLELGDSALYLCASSLSGTENTEAFFGQGTRLTVV.

The genes are TRBV5-1 and TRBJ1-2; perhaps TRBD1 as D (5 bases). CDR3 length: 16 residues. Between the trimmed V and J ends, which lost 3 bases and 2 bases, there was a span of 17 bases. Germline CDR1 is SGHRS and CDR2 is YFSETQ. CDR3 nucleotides: TGCGCCAGCAGCTCCAAACCGGAAGACAGCAACTATGGCTACACCTTC. Amino acids: CASSSKPEDSNYGYTF.

The chain uses TRBV6-2 or TRBV6-3 and TRBJ2-2, with D unresolved. Trimming pared 2 bases from V and 3 bases from J, leaving 10 bases between. The CDR3 is made up of 15 amino acids. In germline, CDR1 is MNHEY, CDR2 SVGEGT. The CDR3 is CASSYLQVDTGELFF. The DNA for the CDR3 is TGTGCCAGCAGTTACCTGCAGGTAGACACCGGGGAGCTGTTTTTT.

This clonotype was observed at least ten times. The V and J genes are TRBV7-2 and TRBJ1-6; D is uncertain. Looked up from germline, CDR1 is SGHTA and CDR2 is FQGNSA. The CDR3 totals 17 residues. V was pared by 5 bases and J by 0 bases, with 14 bases between. The CDR3: CASSAGPPFSYNSPLHF. The CDR3 nucleotides read TGTGCCAGCAGCGCCGGACCGCCTTTCTCCTATAATTCACCCCTCCACTTT.

This clonotype was recorded a few times. This rearrangement joins TRBV5-8 to TRBJ1-3; 7 bases are a match to TRBD1. The CDR3 is made up of 16 amino acids. With V trimmed by 4 bases and J by 7 bases, 14 bases remained unmatched. Per germline, CDR1 SGHTS and CDR2 YDEGEE. CDR3 residues: CASSGGQLVFGNTIYF. CDR3 nucleotides: TGTGCCAGCAGCGGGGGACAGCTAGTATTTGGGAACACCATATATTTT.

This clonotype showed up just a few times. The chain joins TRBV5-6 to TRBJ2-1, with unresolved D. The germline V and J ends were trimmed by 3 bases and 0 bases, with 13 bases remaining between them. The CDR3 is 16 amino acids. From germline, CDR1 is SGHDT and CDR2 YYEEEE. The CDR3 sequence is CASSWNLDRSYNEQFF. CDR3 sequence (DNA): TGTGCCAGCAGCTGGAACCTGGACCGCTCCTACAATGAGCAGTTCTTC.

The rearrangement links TRBV28 to TRBJ2-7; TRBD2 might be the D (6 bases). This CDR3 has 15 residues. The V end was cut by 6 bases, the J end by 0 bases, with 15 bases between. Germline V gives CDR1 MDHEN, CDR2 SYDVKM. The CDR3 DNA reads TGTGCCAGCAGCTTGTTAAGCGGGTCCTCCTACGAGCAGTACTTC. Protein: CASSLLSGSSYEQYF.

In its sample, this clonotype was seen a few times. V usage is TRBV15 and J usage is TRBJ1-4; the D gene is possibly TRBD1 (5 bases). Germline V gene data show CDR1 as LNHNV and CDR2 as YYDKDF (reference sequence). This CDR3 region has 15 residues. The V end was cut by 1 base, the J end by 6 bases, with 12 bases between. This chain's CDR3 is CATSRVGGSDEKLFF. CDR3 in DNA: TGTGCCACCAGCAGAGTGGGGGGATCGGATGAAAAACTGTTTTTT.